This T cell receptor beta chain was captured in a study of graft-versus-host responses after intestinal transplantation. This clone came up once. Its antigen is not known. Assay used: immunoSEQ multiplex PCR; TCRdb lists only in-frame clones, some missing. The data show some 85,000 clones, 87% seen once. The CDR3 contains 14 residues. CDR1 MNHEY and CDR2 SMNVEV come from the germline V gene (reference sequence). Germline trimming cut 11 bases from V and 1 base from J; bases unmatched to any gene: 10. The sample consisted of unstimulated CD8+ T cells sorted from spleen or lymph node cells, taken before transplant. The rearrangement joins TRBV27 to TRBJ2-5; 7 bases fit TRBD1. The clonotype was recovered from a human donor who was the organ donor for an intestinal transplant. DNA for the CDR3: TGTGCCTCCCGAAGGGGGCGCTTCCAAGAGACCCAGTACTTC. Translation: CASRRGRFQETQYF.